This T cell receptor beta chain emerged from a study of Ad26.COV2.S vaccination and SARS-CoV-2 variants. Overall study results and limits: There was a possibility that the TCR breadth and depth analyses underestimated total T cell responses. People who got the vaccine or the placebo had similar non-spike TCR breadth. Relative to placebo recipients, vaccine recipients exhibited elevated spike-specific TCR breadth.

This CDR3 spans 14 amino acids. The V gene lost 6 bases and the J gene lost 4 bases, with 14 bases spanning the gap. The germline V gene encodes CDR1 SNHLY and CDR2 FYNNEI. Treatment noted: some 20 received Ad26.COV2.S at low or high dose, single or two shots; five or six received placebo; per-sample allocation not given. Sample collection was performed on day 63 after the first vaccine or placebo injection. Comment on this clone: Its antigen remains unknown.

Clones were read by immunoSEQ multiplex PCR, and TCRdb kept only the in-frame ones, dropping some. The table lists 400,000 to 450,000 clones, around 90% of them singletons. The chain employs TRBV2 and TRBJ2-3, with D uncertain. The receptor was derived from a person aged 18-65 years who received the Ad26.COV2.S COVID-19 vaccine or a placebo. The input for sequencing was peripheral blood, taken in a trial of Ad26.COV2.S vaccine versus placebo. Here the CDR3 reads CASSPLGRPDTQYF. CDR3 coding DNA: TGTGCCAGCAGCCCTTTGGGCCGCCCAGATACGCAGTATTTT.